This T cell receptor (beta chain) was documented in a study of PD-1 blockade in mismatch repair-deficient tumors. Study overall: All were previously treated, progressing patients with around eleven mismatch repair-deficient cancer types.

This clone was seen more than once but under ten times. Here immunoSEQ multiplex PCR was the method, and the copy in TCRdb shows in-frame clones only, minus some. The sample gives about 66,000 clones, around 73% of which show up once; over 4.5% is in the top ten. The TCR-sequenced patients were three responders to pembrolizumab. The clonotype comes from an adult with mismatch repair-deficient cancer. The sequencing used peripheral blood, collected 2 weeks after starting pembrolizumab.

CDR3 region: CASSIDRTGYEQYF. CDR3 nucleotide sequence: TGTGCCAGTAGTATAGATCGGACAGGGTACGAGCAGTACTTC. The V call is TRBV19, the J call TRBJ2-7; 8 bases are a match to TRBD1. CDR1 is LNHDA and CDR2 is SQIVND in the germline V gene (reference sequence). V lost 0 bases to trimming and J lost 4 bases; unmatched junction nucleotides: 2. The CDR3 is 14 amino acids. Based on the CDR3 plus reference TRBV19 and TRBJ2-7, the full variable domain is DGGITQSPKYLFRKEGQNVTLSCEQNLNHDAMYWYRQDPGQGLRLIYYSQIVNDFQKGDIAEGYSVSREKKESFPLTVTSAQKNPTAFYLCASSIDRTGYEQYFGPGTRLTVT.